The clone carrying this T cell receptor beta chain showed up just once. What it binds is not known. These data originate in a study of OX40 agonist ivuxolimab in advanced cancers. The overall study: Ivuxolimab doses were 0.01, 0.1, 0.3, 1.5, 3 or 10 mg/kg every 2 weeks. Each dose-escalation patient presented with hepatocellular carcinoma, melanoma, renal cell or head and neck cancer. Study results and caveats: CD4+ and CD8+ blood T cells expanded clonally by week 6 at 0.1 to 3.0 mg/kg.

This CDR3 region has 13 residues. CDR1 is ENHRY and CDR2 is SYGVKD in the germline V gene. Trimming cost V 2 bases and J 3 bases, with 7 bases left between them. The table came from immunoSEQ multiplex PCR; TCRdb's copy has only in-frame clones and leaves some out. The profile shows under 90,000 clones, about 83% of them singletons. This receptor was obtained from an adult with an advanced solid tumor such as melanoma, head and neck, liver or kidney cancer. Sample: CD4+ or CD8+ T cells sorted from blood, taken in a trial of the OX40 agonist ivuxolimab. This chain links TRBV10-3 with TRBJ1-1, with a possible D match to TRBD1 (5 bases). The CDR3 loop reads CAISEAGDTEAFF. CDR3 in DNA: TGTGCCATCAGTGAGGCGGGGGACACTGAAGCTTTCTTT.